What follows is one T cell receptor (beta chain) and its context. The data are from a study of blood T cell repertoires in COVID-19. Clinical histories supplied by participants themselves formed the basis of cohort assignment. The germline V and J ends were trimmed by 8 bases and 3 bases, with 13 bases remaining between them. The germline V gene has CDR1 SEHNR and CDR2 FQNEAQ (reference sequence). This CDR3 spans 14 amino acids. As processed by the authors: Amplification from reference gene primers served as the basis for estimated nucleated cell counts. Sequencing was performed with immunoSEQ multiplex PCR; in TCRdb, only in-frame clones are kept and a portion is missing. Clone size and the V and J calls come from that table; the DNA yielded D and trimming. The sample contains fewer than 250,000 clones, around 87% of which appear only once.

The chain carries TRBV7-9 and TRBJ2-2; TRBD2 is a possible D gene (7 bases). The sequence was obtained from a young man in a cohort exposed to, infected with or recovered from COVID-19 (not recorded which). Material: PBMCs or T cells enriched from blood (not recorded which). The CDR3 is CASEGGGDTGELFF. In nucleotides, the CDR3 is TGTGCCAGCGAAGGGGGAGGGGACACCGGGGAGCTGTTTTTT.